This T cell receptor beta chain was recorded in a study of preoperative IRX-2 immunotherapy in early breast cancer (dated by TCRdb to between 2018 and 2021). Receptor amplification or capture employed the immunoSEQ multiplex PCR assay. TCRdb's version of the immuneACCESS table is confined to in-frame rearrangements and falls short of the full clone set. An unresolved V gene accounts for under half of the shortfall where checked; the remainder is of unknown origin. The sample table lists 23,000 or so clones, roughly nine tenths of them with a count of one. Together, the top ten hold approximately 9.4% of the sample. From the germline V gene, CDR1 is MNHEY and CDR2 is SVGAGI. V loses 0 bases of germline sequence and J loses 2 bases, and the interval between the two ends is 14 bases. The CDR3, cysteine through phenylalanine, is 16 amino acids long. CDR3 DNA only is kept here, 48 bases in frame from base 1.

In regard to this clone: The clone's antigen remains unknown. The sample holds no much larger clone one base away, and base qualities are not on file.

Explained via the paper, the treatment or condition label denotes: preoperative locoregional IRX-2 cytokine immunotherapy. The samples were obtained from a phase Ib study that tested preoperative, locoregional IRX-2 cytokine immunotherapy designed to prime immune responses. Donors were patients with early-stage breast cancer who received IRX-2 before surgery. The rearranged chain carries TRBV6-5 and TRBJ2-7; the D gene is possibly TRBD1 or TRBD2, with 5 bases matching each. The specimen comprised tumor tissue, sampled after IRX-2 immunotherapy. The TCR originated in a human donor with breast cancer. The nucleotides read TGTGCCAGCAGTTACTCGAGTGGGGGATCTGCCTACGAGCAGTACTTC. This translates into CASSYSSGGSAYEQYF.